Following are 14 T cell receptor beta chains from one sample sequenced in a study of identical twins. In TCRdb, the 5' RACE reads were re-called with MiXCR into one record per CDR3 protein. This sample has hundreds of thousands of distinct CDR3 sequences; roughly 7% occur once, and the top ten carry 3.5% to 4%. The same sample was also used in a study of yellow fever vaccine responses in identical twins.

Specimen: memory (CD45RO+) T cells sorted from blood. The origin of the receptors is a woman aged 18-35 years in good health.

The CDR3 loop reads CAIDAGTGVYEQYF. For the CDR3, the DNA is TGTGCCATCGACGCCGGGACAGGGGTGTACGAGCAGTACTTC. V usage is TRBV10-3 and J usage is TRBJ2-7; 10 nucleotides line up with TRBD1. V gave up 8 bases and J gave up 4 bases; unmatched junction bases: 8. This CDR3 is 14 amino acids long. Germline V CDR1 and CDR2: ENHRY, SYGVKD.

This clonotype was counted at least ten times. The rearrangement uses TRBV7-2 and TRBJ2-5, with D unresolved. This CDR3 has 13 amino acids. The V gene lost 1 base and the J gene lost 4 bases, with 7 bases spanning the gap. From germline, CDR1 is SGHTA and CDR2 FQGNSA. The DNA of the CDR3 is TGTGCCAGCAGCTTAGGACCACTAGAGACCCAGTACTTC. It is translated as CASSLGPLETQYF.

This clonotype was detected only a few times. The genes are TRBV5-4 and TRBJ2-3; 8 bases line up with TRBD2. After removal of 7 bases from V and 0 bases from J, the junction contained 10 bases not matched to a gene. The CDR3 runs 16 residues. From germline, CDR1 is SGHNT and CDR2 YYREEE (reference sequence). The CDR3 DNA sequence: TGTGCCAGCCGACGGGGGGGCGGTTCTAGCACAGATACGCAGTATTTT. It translates to CASRRGGGSSTDTQYF.

The chain combines TRBV7-6 with TRBJ2-7; 11 positions agree with TRBD2. V lost 5 bases, J lost 4 bases, and 4 bases stayed unmatched. The germline V gene has CDR1 SGHVS and CDR2 FNYEAQ. The CDR3 runs 14 residues. The CDR3 region is CASSPIAGGYEQYF. The CDR3 DNA is TGTGCCAGCAGCCCAATAGCGGGAGGGTACGAGCAGTACTTC.

V and J are TRBV10-3 and TRBJ2-2; D is perhaps TRBD2 (5 bases). The CDR3 loop spans 14 amino acids. V shed 7 bases and J shed 6 bases, with 15 bases lying between them. Germline CDR1 reads ENHRY; CDR2 reads SYGVKD. CDR3 in amino acids: CAITGLGNPGELFF. The CDR3 DNA reads as TGTGCCATCACCGGACTGGGAAACCCCGGGGAGCTGTTTTTT.

This clonotype was counted at least ten times. The chain joins TRBV25-1 to TRBJ1-1; a possible D gene is TRBD1 (6 bases). The length of the CDR3 is 16 residues. CDR1 is MGHDK, CDR2 SYGVNS, per germline. Between the trimmed V and J ends, which lost 4 bases and 1 base, there was a span of 16 bases. The CDR3 region has the DNA TGTGCCAGCAGTGCCCTACCCAGGGGTACGAACACTGAAGCTTTCTTT. Translating it yields CASSALPRGTNTEAFF.

This clonotype was detected many times. The V and J genes are TRBV27 and TRBJ2-2, with 7 bases lining up with TRBD1. CDR1 is MNHEY, CDR2 SMNVEV, per germline (reference sequence). The V segment lost 5 bases and the J segment 6 bases; nucleotides outside the gene matches: 6. This CDR3 region has 14 residues. CDR3 sequence: CASSPTGQPGELFF. CDR3 DNA: TGTGCCAGCAGTCCGACAGGGCAGCCCGGGGAGCTGTTTTTT.

This chain uses TRBV12-3 or TRBV12-4 with TRBJ1-2, with D uncertain. The germline V and J ends were trimmed by 3 bases and 4 bases, with 12 bases remaining between them. The CDR3 has 14 amino acids. The DNA for the CDR3 is TGTGCCAGCAGTTTCGGAGGTCCTGGCTATGGCTACACCTTC. Translation gives CASSFGGPGYGYTF.

CDR3: CSCTGQGANEQYF. For the CDR3, the DNA is TGCAGTTGCACGGGACAGGGGGCGAACGAGCAGTACTTC. The rearrangement uses TRBV20-1 and TRBJ2-7; TRBD1 aligns across 12 bases. Looked up from germline, CDR1 is DFQATT and CDR2 is SNEGSKA (reference sequence). The V gene end was trimmed by 8 bases and the J gene end by 5 bases; junction bases not matched to a gene: 7. This CDR3 has 13 amino acids.

Ten or more counts support this clonotype. This chain connects TRBV12-3 or TRBV12-4 to TRBJ2-3, with 8 bases fitting TRBD2. V shed 3 bases and J 1 base; nucleotides not matched to a gene: 3. The CDR3 totals 15 residues. Here the CDR3 reads CASSFGGGGTDTQYF. For the CDR3, the DNA is TGTGCCAGCAGTTTCGGGGGGGGAGGCACAGATACGCAGTATTTT.

This clonotype occurred a few times. The chain carries TRBV7-8 and TRBJ1-2; D unclear. From germline, CDR1 is SGHVS and CDR2 FQNEAQ. The CDR3 runs 13 residues. V was trimmed by 4 bases and J by 1 base, leaving 7 bases between them. This chain's CDR3 is CASSSLSNYGYTF. DNA for the CDR3: TGTGCCAGCAGCTCGTTAAGTAACTATGGCTACACCTTC.

This clonotype was picked up many times. The rearrangement links TRBV29-1 to TRBJ2-5, with 8 bases aligning to TRBD2. Germline CDR1 and CDR2: SQVTM and ANQGSEA. V was clipped by 1 base and J by 6 bases; unmatched bases: 4. This CDR3 has 13 amino acids. The CDR3 sequence: CSVEAGGAQTQYF. The CDR3 bases are TGCAGCGTTGAAGCGGGGGGGGCACAGACCCAGTACTTC.

The chain employs TRBV12-3 or TRBV12-4 and TRBJ2-3, with TRBD2 matching 9 bases. The V and J ends lost 3 bases and 12 bases, in that order; junction bases with no gene match: 4. The CDR3 runs to 12 residues. CDR3: CASSFRGGAQYF. CDR3 DNA sequence: TGTGCCAGCAGTTTTCGCGGGGGGGCCCAGTATTTT.

V and J are TRBV15 and TRBJ2-1; the match to TRBD2 covers 8 bases. Per germline, CDR1 LNHNV and CDR2 YYDKDF (reference sequence). Unmatched junction bases numbered 10, after V lost 3 bases and J lost 9 bases. This CDR3 is built from 15 residues. The CDR3 DNA follows: TGTGCCACCAGCAGCCGACGGGGGGGAGATCCTGAGCAGTTCTTC. This codes for CATSSRRGGDPEQFF. The full variable domain, rest sourced from reference TRBV15 and TRBJ2-1, is DAMVIQNPRYQVTQFGKPVTLSCSQTLNHNVMYWYQQKSSQAPKLLFHYYDKDFNNEADTPDNFQSRRPNTSFCFLDIRSPGLGDTAMYLCATSSRRGGDPEQFFGPGTRLTVL.